This T cell receptor beta chain emerged from a study of blood T cell repertoires in COVID-19. The overall study: COVID-19 samples collected from the United States, Italy and Spain covered acute and convalescent phases. T cells, B-cell-depleted T cells, or PBMCs provided the cDNA or gDNA that served as material.

CDR1 is LNHDA and CDR2 is SQIVND in the germline V gene (reference sequence). Trimming at V came to 5 bases and at J to 0 bases, leaving 22 bases not matched to a gene. The CDR3 extends over 20 amino acids. Source study methods: Estimated nucleated cell counts came from reference gene primer amplification. Using immunoSEQ multiplex PCR, the repertoire was profiled, and TCRdb retains in-frame clones only, with some absent. Clonal size and the V and J genes are those of that table, whereas D and trimming came from the DNA. The repertoire holds 230,000 or so clones, approximately 83% seen once, with less than 5.5% in the top ten.

This clonotype was obtained from a middle-aged man with active or convalescent COVID-19. The sequencing sample was made of peripheral blood. The chain joins TRBV19 to TRBJ2-7; 7 nucleotides match TRBD1. The CDR3 DNA follows: TGTGCCAGTAGTCCCTCTCGAGGGGGAATAGGGACAGTTTTCTCCTACGAGCAGTACTTC. Protein product: CASSPSRGGIGTVFSYEQYF.